The next 26 T cell receptor beta chains were all read from a single sample in a study of blood T cell repertoires in COVID-19. TCRdb's copy holds only in-frame clones and misses some; the assay was immunoSEQ multiplex PCR. Counted here are fewer than 350,000 clones, about 85% occurring once; the ten biggest clones make up 2% to 3%. The material sequenced was PBMCs or T cells enriched from blood (not recorded which). Source of these receptors: a woman between 45 and 65 years old who had recovered from COVID-19.

This rearrangement joins TRBV28 to TRBJ1-2, with a tentative D call TRBD1 (5 bases). Germline V gene lookup returns CDR1 MDHEN and CDR2 SYDVKM. CDR3 size: 15 residues. Trimming stripped 3 bases from V and 7 bases from J, with 18 bases between. In nucleotides, the CDR3 is TGTGCCAGCAGTTTTTACCCGGCTGCGCAGGGTGGCTACACCTTC. Residues: CASSFYPAAQGGYTF.

J is TRBJ1-3 and V is TRBV5-6; 7 bases are a match to TRBD1. The V gene's germline CDR1 is SGHDT and CDR2 YYEEEE. The junction had 1 base not matched to a gene; V was cut back by 2 bases and J by 2 bases. The CDR3 is 14 amino acids. The CDR3: CASSFGTAGNTIYF. Written as DNA, the CDR3 is TGTGCCAGCAGCTTCGGGACAGCTGGAAACACCATATATTTT.

The rearrangement links TRBV11-2 to TRBJ2-4, with D uncertain. CDR1 is SGHAT and CDR2 is FQNNGV in the germline V gene. The CDR3 totals 14 residues. The ends were cut back, 1 base at V and 8 bases at J, with 12 bases in the middle. The CDR3 loop is CASSLGPGKDIQYF. CDR3 DNA: TGTGCCAGCAGCTTAGGACCGGGTAAAGACATTCAGTACTTC.

The gene calls are TRBV13 and TRBJ2-3, with a weak D call TRBD1 (6 bases). The V end lost 0 bases, the J end lost 5 bases, and 18 bases lay between the germline ends. Germline CDR1 PRHDT, CDR2 FYEKMQ (reference sequence). This CDR3 contains 17 residues. CDR3 residues: CASSLGPGVTYLDTQYF. In DNA form, the CDR3 reads TGTGCCAGCAGCTTAGGCCCAGGGGTAACCTACCTAGATACGCAGTATTTT.

This rearrangement joins TRBV4-2 to TRBJ2-3, with 11 bases fitting TRBD2. Germline trimming cut 0 bases from V and 1 base from J; bases unmatched to any gene: 3. The CDR3 loop spans 17 amino acids. CDR1 is LGHNA and CDR2 is YNFKEQ in the germline V gene. The CDR3 protein is CASSQDPLAGGTDTQYF. CDR3 nucleotides: TGTGCCAGCAGCCAAGACCCACTAGCGGGAGGCACAGATACGCAGTATTTT.

The chain recombines TRBV7-9 with TRBJ2-5; 9 nucleotides match TRBD1. Germline values: CDR1 SEHNR, CDR2 FQNEAQ (reference sequence). CDR3 size: 15 residues. After removal of 5 bases from V and 5 bases from J, the junction contained 9 bases not matched to a gene. The CDR3 reads CASSPTGGFRETQYF. The CDR3 DNA sequence: TGTGCCAGCAGCCCGACAGGGGGATTCCGGGAGACCCAGTACTTC.

The chain couples TRBV18 to TRBJ1-1; 8 bases match TRBD1. The CDR3 totals 14 residues. Germline V lookup: CDR1 KGHSH, CDR2 LQKENI. After removal of 2 bases from V and 3 bases from J, the junction contained 2 bases not matched to a gene. CDR3 sequence: CASSPNRGDTEAFF. CDR3 DNA: TGTGCCAGCTCACCAAACAGGGGGGACACTGAAGCTTTCTTT.

The chain is built from TRBV6-5 and TRBJ2-7; tentative D call: TRBD1 (5 bases). There are 13 residues in the CDR3. Trimming cost V 7 bases and J 3 bases, with 13 bases left between them. Germline V gives CDR1 MNHEY, CDR2 SVGAGI. The CDR3 DNA sequence: TGTGCCAGCACACCCGGCAGGGACTACGAGCAGTACTTC. Its translation: CASTPGRDYEQYF.

The chain employs TRBV5-1 and TRBJ1-6; D is unresolved. Germline V CDR1 and CDR2: SGHRS, YFSETQ. CDR3 length equals 16 residues. V was clipped by 0 bases and J by 7 bases, with 14 bases between them. The CDR3 bases are TGCGCCAGCAGCTTGGGGCATGAGGGCAACAATTCACCCCTCCACTTT. As protein: CASSLGHEGNNSPLHF.

The genes are TRBV28 and TRBJ1-4; D uncertain. There are 14 residues in the CDR3. Germline CDR1 and CDR2: MDHEN and SYDVKM. V was clipped by 3 bases and J by 4 bases, with 9 bases between them. The CDR3: CASSLRSINEKLFF. The CDR3 DNA reads as TGTGCCAGCAGTTTGAGATCGATTAATGAAAAACTGTTTTTT.

J is TRBJ1-2 and V is TRBV20-1, with TRBD1 matching over 7 bases. The CDR3 has 12 residues. CDR1 DFQATT and CDR2 SNEGSKA come from the germline V gene (reference sequence). V dropped 3 bases and J dropped 3; count of bases not matched to a gene: 1. CDR3 sequence reads: CSASQGDYGYTF. The CDR3 nucleotides read TGCAGTGCTAGTCAGGGGGACTATGGCTACACCTTC.

The chain carries TRBV15 and TRBJ2-3, with 7 bases that match TRBD2. Germline V lookup: CDR1 LNHNV, CDR2 YYDKDF (reference sequence). With 2 bases clipped from V and 6 bases from J, the junction kept 14 bases outside the gene matches. The CDR3 sequence is 17 residues long. CDR3 DNA sequence: TGTGCCACCAGCAGATTACCCGAGCGGGGACCCGCTGATACGCAGTATTTT. Translation: CATSRLPERGPADTQYF.

The chain combines TRBV18 with TRBJ2-7; 10 positions match TRBD2. The V gene's germline CDR1 is KGHSH and CDR2 LQKENI. This CDR3 is 14 amino acids long. J lost 6 bases, V lost 3 bases, and 5 bases had no gene match. The CDR3 coding sequence is TGTGCCAGCTCACCCCTTACTAGCGGGGCCGAGCAGTACTTC. Translating it yields CASSPLTSGAEQYF.

This rearrangement joins TRBV20-1 to TRBJ1-1, with 8 nucleotides matching TRBD1. This CDR3 spans 17 amino acids. The V and J ends lost 3 bases and 1 base, in that order; junction bases with no gene match: 13. Germline V gene sequence: CDR1 DFQATT, CDR2 SNEGSKA (reference sequence). The CDR3 coding sequence is TGCAGTGCTAGTATCGAGACAGGGGATCTTAAGAACACTGAAGCTTTCTTT. It encodes CSASIETGDLKNTEAFF.

This rearrangement joins TRBV5-1 to TRBJ2-7; TRBD2 might be the D (5 bases). Germline CDR1 and CDR2: SGHRS and YFSETQ. V dropped 6 bases and J dropped 0 bases, with 16 bases sitting between them. The CDR3 is 15 amino acids. The CDR3 region is CASKPRVGGSYEQYF. The CDR3, as DNA: TGCGCCAGCAAACCTCGAGTCGGAGGCTCCTACGAGCAGTACTTC.

This chain connects TRBV10-3 to TRBJ1-5; a possible D gene is TRBD1 (6 bases). The CDR3 is 14 residues long. Germline CDR1 and CDR2: ENHRY and SYGVKD. The V and J ends lost 6 bases and 2 bases respectively, with 11 bases between them. This CDR3 reads CAIRSGVGNQPQHF. CDR3 sequence (DNA): TGTGCCATCAGATCAGGGGTGGGCAATCAGCCCCAGCATTTT.

The genes are TRBV30 and TRBJ1-2; 7 positions match TRBD1. The V and J ends lost 4 bases and 5 bases, in that order; junction bases with no gene match: 7. In germline, CDR1 is GTSNPN, CDR2 SVGIG (reference sequence). The CDR3 consists of 13 residues. In DNA, the CDR3 is TGTGCCTGGACGGCAGGGGGGACTTATGGCTACACCTTC. As protein: CAWTAGGTYGYTF.

The chain carries TRBV18 and TRBJ2-1; 11 positions match TRBD2. With 4 bases clipped from V and 7 bases from J, the junction kept 6 bases outside the gene matches. The CDR3 spans 15 residues. The germline V gene has CDR1 KGHSH and CDR2 LQKENI. The chain's CDR3 is CASSQLAGERNEQFF. CDR3 DNA: TGTGCCAGCTCACAACTAGCGGGGGAGAGGAATGAGCAGTTCTTC.

This chain uses TRBV27 with TRBJ1-2; D possibly corresponds to TRBD1 (5 bases). Germline V gene lookup returns CDR1 MNHEY and CDR2 SMNVEV (reference sequence). V shed 5 bases and J shed 7 bases, with 14 bases lying between them. The CDR3 totals 13 residues. The CDR3 coding sequence is TGTGCCAGCAGTGGGGCACCTACTTCTGGCTACACCTTC. Its translation is CASSGAPTSGYTF.

The rearrangement joins TRBV19 to TRBJ1-1; D not certain. V was clipped by 7 bases and J by 2 bases, with 17 bases between them. Germline CDR1 and CDR2: LNHDA and SQIVND (reference sequence). This CDR3 region has 15 residues. The CDR3 bases are TGTGCCAGTAAACTCCAGGCCAACAGTAACACTGAAGCTTTCTTT. Protein sequence: CASKLQANSNTEAFF.

The chain is built from TRBV5-1 and TRBJ1-1, with D tentatively TRBD1 (6 bases). Trimming removed 4 bases from V and 1 base from J, with 14 bases in between. The CDR3 is made up of 15 amino acids. CDR1 is SGHRS and CDR2 is YFSETQ in the germline V gene. In DNA, the CDR3 is TGCGCCAGCAGCCCAATACAGGGCCCGAACACTGAAGCTTTCTTT. Residues: CASSPIQGPNTEAFF.

CDR3 in DNA: TGCGCCAGCACCCAGACAGGGGCTGTTCAAGAGACCCAGTACTTC. Translation gives CASTQTGAVQETQYF. The J gene is TRBJ2-5, the V gene TRBV5-1; TRBD1 aligns across 8 bases. The CDR3 extends over 15 amino acids. V dropped 6 bases and J dropped 2; count of bases not matched to a gene: 9. The germline CDR1 and CDR2 sequences are SGHRS and YFSETQ.

This chain links TRBV2 with TRBJ2-7, with TRBD2 as a possible D gene (6 bases). Trimming cost V 0 bases and J 3 bases, with 9 bases left between them. The CDR3 has 14 residues. Germline V gene sequence: CDR1 SNHLY, CDR2 FYNNEI. CDR3 coding DNA: TGTGCCAGCAGTGAAGCGCGGGGCAGCTACGAGCAGTACTTC. Translated: CASSEARGSYEQYF.

The rearrangement joins TRBV4-2 to TRBJ2-3; 9 bases are shared with TRBD2. Germline CDR1 reads LGHNA; CDR2 reads YNFKEQ. The CDR3 contains 16 residues. Unmatched junction bases numbered 8, after V lost 5 bases and J lost 2 bases. In nucleotides, the CDR3 is TGTGCCAGCAGCTACCAGTCTAGCGGGGCCACAGATACGCAGTATTTT. Protein sequence: CASSYQSSGATDTQYF.

A few counts support this clone. In DNA, the CDR3 is TGTGCCAGCTCACCGTCTACAGGGACCCACGAGCAGTACTTC. This sequence encodes CASSPSTGTHEQYF. This chain connects TRBV18 to TRBJ2-7; weak D call: TRBD1 (6 bases). Germline V gene data show CDR1 as KGHSH and CDR2 as LQKENI. V dropped 3 bases and J dropped 5 bases, with 14 bases sitting between them. The CDR3 runs 14 residues.

This clone appeared a single time. This rearrangement joins TRBV6-1 to TRBJ2-7; a possible D gene is TRBD1 (6 bases). The ends were cut back, 3 bases at V and 3 bases at J, with 12 bases in the middle. Germline V gives CDR1 MNHNS, CDR2 SASEGT. CDR3 size: 14 residues. CDR3 coding DNA: TGTGCCAGCAGTGACAACCAGGGGCTCTACGAGCAGTACTTC. It is translated as CASSDNQGLYEQYF.